The T cell receptor beta chain under discussion was sequenced for a study of CD8 T cells in Susac syndrome. The multiple sclerosis control group comprised treatment-naive patients with stable or active relapsing-remitting disease. FACS was used to enrich TEMRA cells, whereas the CD8+ and CD4+ T cells were obtained by negative isolation. Notes on the study in general: The study acknowledged a relatively small number of individuals in its TCR sequencing and HLA analysis.

Germline V CDR1 and CDR2: SGHDN, FVKESK. Trimming took off 2 bases at V and 4 bases at J, with 17 bases between the two ends. The CDR3 totals 16 residues. A single count supports this clonotype. Antigen unknown. RNA in amounts of about 0.45 to 1 ug was reverse transcribed with random hexamers. Multiplex PCR with immunoSEQ amplified the TCR beta CDR3 across 54 Vbeta and 13 Jbeta. One entry per CDR3 protein, called by TCRdb with MiXCR from the immunoSEQ multiplex PCR reads. The sample lists about 73,000 distinct CDR3 sequences, 85% to 95% occurring once. Sequencing used CD8+ T cells from PBMCs. This TCR came from a human donor with multiple sclerosis. The chain recombines TRBV14 with TRBJ1-2; tentative D call: TRBD1 (6 bases). The CDR3, as DNA: TGTGCCAGCAGCCAATCCCGGCTGGGGGCGAGCTATGGCTACACCTTC. Translated, it gives CASSQSRLGASYGYTF.